What follows are 16 T cell receptor beta chains derived from one specimen sequenced in a study of Ad26.COV2.S vaccination and SARS-CoV-2 variants. Some clones are missing from TCRdb's copy, which holds only in-frame ones; the method was immunoSEQ multiplex PCR. The data show a few hundred thousand clones, with roughly 91% seen just once and around 3.6% held by the top ten. Treatment here: some 20 received Ad26.COV2.S at low or high dose, single or two shots; about 5 received placebo; per-sample allocation not given. Specimen acquisition occurred on day 63 following the initial vaccine or placebo injection. Material: peripheral blood, obtained in a trial of Ad26.COV2.S vaccine versus placebo. Source of these receptors: a person between 18 and 60 years old who received the Ad26.COV2.S COVID-19 vaccine or a placebo.

V is TRBV18 and J is TRBJ2-3; 10 nucleotides align to TRBD2. The V and J ends lost 6 bases and 5 bases, in that order; junction bases with no gene match: 11. The CDR3 has 16 residues. Germline V CDR1 and CDR2: KGHSH, LQKENI. The CDR3 DNA is TGTGCCAGCTCCCTCATGTCTAGCGGGGGAAGAGATACGCAGTATTTT. Its translation: CASSLMSSGGRDTQYF.

As regards this clone: Other DNA sequences of this sample code for an identical CDR3. This rearrangement joins TRBV5-4 to TRBJ2-2; weak D call: TRBD2 (5 bases). The CDR3 has 12 residues. Deletions cut 6 bases from V and 5 bases from J, with 8 bases between. Germline-derived CDR1 and CDR2 are SGHNT and YYREEE (reference sequence). CDR3 region: CASTPGTGELFF. DNA for the CDR3: TGTGCCAGCACCCCGGGAACCGGGGAGCTGTTTTTT.

This clone was counted only a few times. CDR3 in DNA: TGTGCCAGCAGTTTGGACAGCTCTGGGGCCAACGTCCTGACTTTC. Translated: CASSLDSSGANVLTF. The V call is TRBV6-2 or TRBV6-3, the J call TRBJ2-6; maybe TRBD1 (6 bases). There are 15 residues in the CDR3. The V gene's germline CDR1 is MNHEY and CDR2 SVGEGT. With 4 bases removed from V and 0 bases from J, the gap between germline ends came to 7 bases.

The V and J genes are TRBV6-5 and TRBJ2-7; TRBD1 aligns across 7 bases. The germline V gene encodes CDR1 MNHEY and CDR2 SVGAGI. Trimming took 5 bases from V and 4 from J; bases not matched to a gene: 11. The CDR3 has 15 amino acids. CDR3 amino acids: CASSTRPRDSYEQYF. CDR3 DNA sequence: TGTGCCAGCAGTACACGACCGAGGGACAGTTACGAGCAGTACTTC.

This clone was observed once. The same CDR3 arises from other DNA sequences in this sample as well. The chain has TRBV7-9 and TRBJ2-7; D possibly corresponds to TRBD1 (6 bases). Germline V gives CDR1 SEHNR, CDR2 FQNEAQ (reference sequence). The germline V and J ends were trimmed by 2 bases and 6 bases, with 8 bases remaining between them. This CDR3 has 12 amino acids. CDR3 coding DNA: TGTGCCAGCAGCTTATCAGGGGCCGAGCAGTACTTC. It is translated as CASSLSGAEQYF.

The chain links TRBV5-6 to TRBJ1-1; TRBD1 is a possible D gene (6 bases). The V end lost 1 base, the J end lost 0 bases, and 13 bases lay between the germline ends. CDR1 is SGHDT and CDR2 is YYEEEE in the germline V gene. The CDR3 has 16 amino acids. CDR3 nucleotides: TGTGCCAGCAGCTTGACAGGGATATCCATGAACACTGAAGCTTTCTTT. Its protein is CASSLTGISMNTEAFF.

V and J are TRBV19 and TRBJ2-5; the D call may be TRBD1 or TRBD2 (5 bases each). CDR1 is LNHDA, CDR2 SQIVND, per germline (reference sequence). The germline V and J ends were trimmed by 7 bases and 5 bases, with 17 bases remaining between them. This CDR3 contains 14 residues. CDR3 nucleotide sequence: TGTGCCAGTAACCCGGGGCGGCGAGGGGAGACCCAGTACTTC. Its translation: CASNPGRRGETQYF.

The chain employs TRBV27 and TRBJ2-5; 12 bases align to TRBD2. The V gene's germline CDR1 is MNHEY and CDR2 SMNVEV (reference sequence). The CDR3 covers 15 residues. Germline trimming cut 6 bases from V and 0 bases from J; bases unmatched to any gene: 2. CDR3 in DNA: TGTGCCAGCAGGGGACTAGCGGGTAACCAAGAGACCCAGTACTTC. Residues: CASRGLAGNQETQYF.

The V call is TRBV13, the J call TRBJ2-3; 12 nucleotides match TRBD2. Losses at the gene ends were 5 bases for V and 3 bases for J; bases not matched to a gene: 9. This CDR3 is built from 17 residues. CDR1 and CDR2 (germline): PRHDT, FYEKMQ (reference sequence). CDR3 region: CASSVLAGGVGTDTQYF. The CDR3, as DNA: TGTGCCAGCAGCGTACTAGCGGGGGGAGTCGGGACAGATACGCAGTATTTT.

The chain recombines TRBV12-3 or TRBV12-4 with TRBJ1-1, with a tentative D call TRBD1 (5 bases). The CDR3 totals 13 residues. Trimming took 2 bases from V and 3 from J, leaving 7 bases between them. CDR3 bases: TGTGCCAGCAGTTTATCGGGGGACACTGAAGCTTTCTTT. Translating gives CASSLSGDTEAFF.

This chain uses TRBV3-1 (or the pseudogene TRBV3-2) with TRBJ2-3, with D possibly being TRBD2 (5 bases). Trimming removed 3 bases at V and 4 bases at J, with 8 bases between. The germline gives CDR1 LGHDT, CDR2 YNNKEL (reference sequence). The CDR3 length is 13 residues. CDR3 bases: TGTGCCAGCAGCCAGCGACTACCAGATACGCAGTATTTT. Protein sequence: CASSQRLPDTQYF.

This clone has a handful of counts. Written as DNA, the CDR3 is TGCGCCAGCAGCCGGGGACTAGCGGGGGGGCCCCAAGAGACCCAGTACTTC. Amino acids: CASSRGLAGGPQETQYF. The V and J genes are TRBV4-3 and TRBJ2-5; TRBD2 aligns across 16 bases. V gave up 4 bases and J gave up 1 base; unmatched junction bases: 3. Germline V gene sequence: CDR1 LGHNA, CDR2 YSLEER. This CDR3 has 17 amino acids.

The DNA of the CDR3 is TGTGCCAGCAGTGTCGTTTGGGGGCAAACTTTTGACTATGGCTACACCTTC. Translated, it gives CASSVVWGQTFDYGYTF. The chain combines TRBV6-4 with TRBJ1-2; perhaps TRBD1 as D (6 bases). Germline V gene sequence: CDR1 MRHNA, CDR2 SNTAGT. The CDR3 has 17 residues. The ends were cut back, 4 bases at V and 3 bases at J, with 21 bases in the middle.

A few counts support this clone. The rearrangement links TRBV19 to TRBJ2-1; TRBD1 aligns across 7 bases. The CDR3 runs to 15 residues. After removal of 6 bases from V and 4 bases from J, the junction contained 9 bases not matched to a gene. CDR1 and CDR2 from the germline V gene are LNHDA and SQIVND (reference sequence). DNA for the CDR3: TGTGCCAGTAGCACAGGGGCAGGGCCGTACAATGAGCAGTTCTTC. Translation gives CASSTGAGPYNEQFF.

This clone was seen a few times. The genes are TRBV4-1 and TRBJ1-5; no definite D call. Germline V gene data show CDR1 as MGHRA and CDR2 as YSYEKL. The CDR3 has 13 amino acids. V was clipped by 0 bases and J by 9 bases, with 9 bases between them. The CDR3 here is CASSQERVWPQHF. CDR3 DNA sequence: TGCGCCAGCAGCCAAGAGCGAGTTTGGCCCCAGCATTTT.

This sequence joins TRBV5-8 and TRBJ2-1, with 9 bases lining up with TRBD1. This CDR3 has 14 residues. The trim removed 7 bases at V and 7 bases at J, leaving 9 bases unmatched. Looked up from germline, CDR1 is SGHTS and CDR2 is YDEGEE. This CDR3 reads CASLNRGLMNEQFF. The CDR3, as DNA: TGTGCCAGCTTGAACAGGGGGCTGATGAATGAGCAGTTCTTC.